This T cell receptor beta chain was obtained from a study of control samples from healthy donors and cancer patients. Trimming took 0 bases from V and 8 from J, leaving 16 bases between them. The CDR3 runs to 16 residues. Germline CDR1 reads LGHNA; CDR2 reads YSLEER. Sequenced by immunoSEQ multiplex PCR; TCRdb stores in-frame clones only, minus some. The data show approximately 50,000 clones, around 94% seen once. The TCR comes from a man between 25 and 39 years old with colorectal cancer. Sequenced sample: PBMCs. This chain joins TRBV4-3 and TRBJ1-4; no definite D call. CDR3 nucleotide sequence: TGCGCCAGCAGCCAAGATAGGATAGCTAGTTCCGAAAAACTGTTTTTT. Encoded protein: CASSQDRIASSEKLFF.